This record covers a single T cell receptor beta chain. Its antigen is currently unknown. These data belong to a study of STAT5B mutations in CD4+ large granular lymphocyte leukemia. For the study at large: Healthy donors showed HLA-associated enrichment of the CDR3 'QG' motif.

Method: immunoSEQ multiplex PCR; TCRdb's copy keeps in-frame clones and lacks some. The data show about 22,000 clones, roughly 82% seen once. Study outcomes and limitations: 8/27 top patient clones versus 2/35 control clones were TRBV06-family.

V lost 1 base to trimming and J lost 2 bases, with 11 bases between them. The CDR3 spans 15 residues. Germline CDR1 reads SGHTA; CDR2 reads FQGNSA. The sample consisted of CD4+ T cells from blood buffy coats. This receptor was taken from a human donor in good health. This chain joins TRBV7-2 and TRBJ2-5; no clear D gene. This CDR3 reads CASSLVQQPQETQYF. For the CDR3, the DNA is TGTGCCAGCAGCTTAGTTCAACAGCCTCAAGAGACCCAGTACTTC.